This section outlines one TCR beta chain sequence together with its context. Germline V gene data show CDR1 as SGHKS and CDR2 as YYEKEE (reference sequence). Trimming removed 1 base from V and 4 bases from J, with 11 bases in between. The CDR3 consists of 14 residues. The entry originates in a study of blood T cell repertoires in COVID-19. At the level of the study: Samples of COVID-19 (acute and convalescent) were obtained from the United States, Italy and Spain.

The protocol was immunoSEQ multiplex PCR, while the TCRdb copy is restricted to in-frame clones and leaves out a portion. The repertoire holds about 80,000 clones, with around 88% as singletons. The chain recombines TRBV5-5 with TRBJ1-2; no definite D call. Sequencing was performed on peripheral blood. This TCR was recovered from a woman older than 75 with acute or convalescent COVID-19. CDR3 region: CASSLLAESYGYTF. DNA for the CDR3: TGTGCCAGCAGCTTGTTGGCGGAGTCCTATGGCTACACCTTC. Combining the CDR3 with reference TRBV5-5 and TRBJ1-2 gives the whole variable domain DAGVTQSPTHLIKTRGQQVTLRCSPISGHKSVSWYQQVLGQGPQFIFQYYEKEERGRGNFPDRFSARQFPNYSSELNVNALLLGDSALYLCASSLLAESYGYTFGSGTRLTVV.